This entry is about one TCR beta chain. The record originates from a study of control samples from healthy donors and cancer patients. Repertoires were generated with immunoSEQ multiplex PCR, while TCRdb's copy carries only in-frame clones and drops some. The profile shows around 230,000 clones, around 94% of them singletons. The CDR3 runs 15 residues. Trimming removed 4 bases from V and 7 bases from J; junction bases left unmatched: 10. CDR1 and CDR2 (germline): MNHEY, SMNVEV (reference sequence). The V call is TRBV27, the J call TRBJ1-2, with 9 nucleotides matching TRBD1. The specimen sequenced was blood. The sequence came from a middle-aged man in good health. CDR3 nucleotide sequence: TGTGCCAGCAGTTCCTCACATACAGGGGGCGGTGGCTACACCTTC. It yields the protein CASSSSHTGGGGYTF.